This TCR beta chain is drawn from a study of T cells in Graves' hyperthyroidism and ophthalmopathy. Study results and caveats: Within blood appeared most thyroid clonotypes that had expanded above 0.001.

V lost 6 bases and J lost 5, with 16 bases in between. The CDR3 runs 14 residues. Disease duration was under 3 months in the ophthalmopathy patients, who also had a Clinical Activity Score of at least 3 and a NOSPECS grade of at least 4. Each diagnosis was grounded in clinical symptoms, serum thyroxine and TRAb, thyroid ultrasound, and orbital computed tomography. There are many counts of this clonotype. The antigen is not known. It was RNA transcripts that yielded the amplified TCR beta CDR3 regions. Initially, a first-round RT-PCR of the TCR CDR3 employed the HTBI primer set. TCRdb analysed the multiplex PCR reads with MiXCR anew, one entry per CDR3 protein. Of about 350,000 distinct CDR3 sequences in the sample, roughly 18% were seen once.

The chain carries TRBV12-3 or TRBV12-4 and TRBJ2-5; maybe TRBD2 (5 bases). The origin of this receptor is a woman in her 40s with Graves' ophthalmopathy. Material for sequencing was blood. The CDR3 reads CASSQTRSGETQYF. In DNA form, the CDR3 reads TGTGCCAGCAGCCAAACTAGGTCCGGGGAGACCCAGTACTTC.